The text below deals with one TCR beta chain. Measured with immunoSEQ multiplex PCR; TCRdb has only the in-frame clones, and not every one. This sample has 95,000 to 150,000 clones; approximately 90% occur once, and the top ten carry almost 4.5%. The data stem from a study of blood T cell repertoires in COVID-19. Study details: T cells, B-cell-depleted T cells, or PBMCs provided the cDNA or gDNA that served as material.

The V gene lost 3 bases and the J gene lost 4 bases, with 8 bases spanning the gap. The germline V gene has CDR1 GTSNPN and CDR2 SVGIG (reference sequence). The CDR3 is 12 residues long. The rearrangement links TRBV30 to TRBJ2-3, with D maybe TRBD2 (5 bases). Sequenced material: peripheral blood. This sequence was found in a man aged 40-49 years with acute or convalescent COVID-19. CDR3 nucleotides: TGTGCCTGGAGGTCGGGGTCAGATACGCAGTATTTT. Translated, it gives CAWRSGSDTQYF.